This TCR beta chain was sequenced in a study of CD8 T cells in ankylosing spondylitis. Study results and caveats: Earlier work had already found some motif variants in reactive arthritis synovial fluid and blood. It was reported that disease-linked clones were significantly enriched in matched ankylosing spondylitis synovial fluid.

Germline V gene lookup returns CDR1 LGHNA and CDR2 YSLEER. Trimming stripped 4 bases from V and 4 bases from J, with 4 bases between. The length of the CDR3 is 12 residues. Of note for this clonotype: The target antigen is unknown.

TCRdb used MiXCR to reprocess the 5' RACE reads, holding one entry per CDR3 protein. The sample has under 250,000 distinct CDR3 sequences; 20% to 30% are singletons. Sequencing was performed on blood, either unsorted or a sorted T cell fraction (not recorded which). This clonotype originated in a male donor with ankylosing spondylitis or in good health (not recorded which). The chain joins TRBV4-3 to TRBJ2-2; D is uncertain. Written as DNA, the CDR3 is TGCGCCAGCAGCCGACTCACCGGGGAGCTGTTTTTT. Translating it yields CASSRLTGELFF.